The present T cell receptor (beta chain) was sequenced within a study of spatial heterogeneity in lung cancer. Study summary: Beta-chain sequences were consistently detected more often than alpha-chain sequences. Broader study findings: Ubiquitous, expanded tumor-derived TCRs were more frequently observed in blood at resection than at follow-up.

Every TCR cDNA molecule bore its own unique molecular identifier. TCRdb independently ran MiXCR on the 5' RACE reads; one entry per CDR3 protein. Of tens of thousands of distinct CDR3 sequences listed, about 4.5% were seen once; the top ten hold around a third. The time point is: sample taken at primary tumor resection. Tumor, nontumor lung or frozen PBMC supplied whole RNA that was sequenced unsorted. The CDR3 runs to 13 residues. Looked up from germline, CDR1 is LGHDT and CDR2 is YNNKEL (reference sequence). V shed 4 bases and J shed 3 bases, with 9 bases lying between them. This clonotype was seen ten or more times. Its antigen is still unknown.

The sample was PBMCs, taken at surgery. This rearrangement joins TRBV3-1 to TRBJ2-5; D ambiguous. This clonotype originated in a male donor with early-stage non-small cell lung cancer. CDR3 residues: CASSRRGEETQYF. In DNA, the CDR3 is TGTGCCAGCAGCCGCCGTGGTGAAGAGACCCAGTACTTC.